These 28 T cell receptor beta chains came from one sample sequenced in a study of T cell repertoires in cytomegalovirus infection. TCRdb redid the calling of the reads with MiXCR, one entry per CDR3 protein. The table has approximately 1,000,000 distinct CDR3 sequences, roughly 30% seen once. Their recognized antigens are unknown. The specimen comprised cultured CD8+ T cells from PBMCs, sampled from culture after CMV antigen stimulation. These receptors came from a human donor in good health (CMV status not recorded). Some clones in this sample may be carry-over from other donors' samples.

This clonotype was counted only a few times. The chain uses TRBV6-2 or TRBV6-3 and TRBJ2-2, with D perhaps given as TRBD1 or TRBD2 (5 bases each). With 2 bases removed from V and 4 bases from J, the gap between germline ends came to 11 bases. The CDR3 is made up of 15 amino acids. From germline, CDR1 is MNHEY and CDR2 SVGEGT. The CDR3 reads CASSYPWDRTGELFF. In nucleotides, the CDR3 is TGTGCCAGCAGTTACCCTTGGGACCGCACCGGGGAGCTGTTTTTT.

This clonotype was detected a few times. The V call is TRBV19, the J call TRBJ1-1; 9 positions agree with TRBD1. Germline V gene lookup returns CDR1 LNHDA and CDR2 SQIVND (reference sequence). This CDR3 spans 15 amino acids. V was pared by 1 base and J by 5 bases, with 5 bases of the junction left unmatched. The CDR3 is CASSIAGTGNTEAFF. The CDR3 bases are TGTGCCAGTAGTATAGCAGGGACAGGGAATACTGAAGCTTTCTTT.

The V call is TRBV25-1, the J call TRBJ1-5; the D gene is possibly TRBD1 (6 bases). CDR1 is MGHDK and CDR2 is SYGVNS in the germline V gene. V was shortened by 4 bases and J by 0 bases, with 10 bases between the two germline ends. The CDR3 extends over 15 amino acids. CDR3 DNA sequence: TGTGCCAGCAGTGCCGAGGACAGTAGCAATCAGCCCCAGCATTTT. Its protein product is CASSAEDSSNQPQHF.

A few counts support this clonotype. This rearrangement joins TRBV12-3 or TRBV12-4 to TRBJ2-5, with 7 bases matching TRBD2. The CDR3 is made up of 14 amino acids. The V and J ends lost 5 bases and 2 bases, in that order; junction bases with no gene match: 5. The CDR3 nucleotides are TGTGCCAGCAGTCCTACTAGCGCTCAAGAGACCCAGTACTTC. This translates into CASSPTSAQETQYF.

This clonotype was detected only a few times. V is TRBV27 and J is TRBJ1-2, with unresolved D. CDR1 and CDR2 from the germline V gene are MNHEY and SMNVEV (reference sequence). This CDR3 is 13 amino acids long. Trimming removed 2 bases from V and 6 bases from J, with 10 bases in between. CDR3 in amino acids: CASSLAGFDGYTF. The CDR3 DNA follows: TGTGCCAGCAGTTTAGCGGGGTTCGATGGCTACACCTTC.

The rearrangement links TRBV20-1 to TRBJ2-1; 7 bases align to TRBD1. CDR1 and CDR2 (germline): DFQATT, SNEGSKA (reference sequence). V shed 2 bases, J shed 0 bases, and the junction held 7 bases outside the gene matches. This CDR3 is 16 amino acids long. The CDR3, as DNA: TGCAGTGCTAGACCGACAGGGTTTATCTCCTACAATGAGCAGTTCTTC. Protein sequence: CSARPTGFISYNEQFF.

The CDR3 loop reads CASSHKMDRKPYEQYF. The CDR3 coding sequence is TGTGCCAGCAGTCACAAGATGGACAGAAAGCCCTACGAGCAGTACTTC. This chain connects TRBV3-1 to TRBJ2-7; D is perhaps TRBD1 (6 bases). The V gene's germline CDR1 is LGHDT and CDR2 YNNKEL (reference sequence). The CDR3 totals 16 residues. V was shortened by 6 bases and J by 2 bases, with 20 bases between the two germline ends.

CDR3 bases: TGTGCCAGCAGTTACATCGCAGAGTACTACAATGAGCAGTTCTTC. Translated: CASSYIAEYYNEQFF. The chain couples TRBV6-5 to TRBJ2-1, with D hard to call. The CDR3 spans 15 residues. Germline assignment: CDR1 MNHEY and CDR2 SVGAGI. V gave up 2 bases and J gave up 3 bases, with 11 bases separating them.

This clonotype was counted only a few times. In DNA form, the CDR3 reads TGTGCCAGCAGTACAAGAGGGGGCCGCAATGAGCAGTTCTTC. It codes for CASSTRGGRNEQFF. The chain is built from TRBV12-3 or TRBV12-4 and TRBJ2-1; 7 bases are shared with TRBD1. The V gene end was trimmed by 5 bases and the J gene end by 6 bases; junction bases not matched to a gene: 7. The CDR3 sequence is 14 residues long.

This sequence joins TRBV7-3 and TRBJ1-2; 9 nucleotides line up with TRBD1. The CDR3 covers 15 residues. Germline-derived CDR1 and CDR2 are SGHTA and FQGTGA. Losses at the gene ends were 5 bases for V and 5 bases for J; bases not matched to a gene: 9. DNA for the CDR3: TGTGCCAGCAGCCTCGGACAGGGGACTTCATATGGCTACACCTTC. Its translation: CASSLGQGTSYGYTF.

The gene calls are TRBV7-9 and TRBJ1-2; 8 bases are shared with TRBD1. Per germline, CDR1 SEHNR and CDR2 FQNEAQ (reference sequence). The CDR3 loop spans 17 amino acids. The V segment lost 5 bases and the J segment 0 bases; nucleotides outside the gene matches: 11. The CDR3 DNA follows: TGTGCCAGCAGCCATCCGGGACAGGAGACAACTAACTATGGCTACACCTTC. Residues: CASSHPGQETTNYGYTF.

This clonotype was found many times. The chain couples TRBV7-2 to TRBJ2-7, with a weak D call TRBD2 (6 bases). The V end lost 4 bases, the J end lost 6 bases, and 13 bases lay between the germline ends. The CDR3 spans 13 residues. CDR1 is SGHTA and CDR2 is FQGNSA in the germline V gene. The CDR3 coding sequence is TGTGCCAGCAGCTCTTATGGGGACTCCGAGCAGTACGTC. Translation gives CASSSYGDSEQYV.

A few counts support this clonotype. V and J are TRBV19 and TRBJ2-3; D gene uncertain. The V gene lost 3 bases and the J gene lost 4 bases, with 8 bases spanning the gap. The germline CDR1 and CDR2 sequences are LNHDA and SQIVND (reference sequence). The CDR3 has 13 residues. As DNA, the CDR3 is TGTGCCAGTAGTATTTTGGGATCAGATACGCAGTATTTT. It specifies CASSILGSDTQYF.

This clonotype was picked up a small number of times. The gene calls are TRBV27 and TRBJ1-2; a weak D match, TRBD1 (6 bases). Germline CDR1 and CDR2: MNHEY and SMNVEV (reference sequence). V was pared by 4 bases and J by 7 bases, with 22 bases between. This CDR3 comprises 16 residues. The CDR3, as DNA: TGTGCCAGCAGTTCCTCCCGGACAGAGAGGTTCCCTGGCTACACCTTC. Encoded protein: CASSSSRTERFPGYTF.

This chain uses TRBV10-2 with TRBJ2-7; D perhaps matches TRBD1 (6 bases). This CDR3 has 14 residues. V lost 0 bases, J lost 4 bases, and 10 bases lay in between. Germline-derived CDR1 and CDR2 are WSHSY and SAAADI. As DNA, the CDR3 is TGCGCCAGCAGTGAGTCGGCCAGGGGATACGAGCAGTACTTC. This translates into CASSESARGYEQYF.

J is TRBJ2-5 and V is TRBV27; no clear D. This CDR3 is 11 amino acids long. V lost 6 bases, J lost 2 bases, and 4 bases lay in between. The germline gives CDR1 MNHEY, CDR2 SMNVEV (reference sequence). The chain's CDR3 is CASRQQETQYF. CDR3 DNA: TGTGCCAGCAGGCAGCAAGAGACCCAGTACTTC.

The rearrangement links TRBV11-1 to TRBJ2-5, with D unclear. CDR1 SGHAT and CDR2 FQDESV come from the germline V gene (reference sequence). Between the trimmed V and J ends, which lost 5 bases and 5 bases, there was a span of 9 bases. This CDR3 comprises 12 residues. CDR3 loop: CASSLTDETQYF. DNA for the CDR3: TGTGCCAGCAGCCTTACAGATGAGACCCAGTACTTC.

For this clonotype: One end of the junction fails to match germline, which may point to a read error. The chain couples TRBV12-3 or TRBV12-4 to TRBJ2-2; D possibly corresponds to TRBD1 (5 bases). This CDR3 has 14 residues. Here the CDR3 DNA reads TGTGCCACCAGTTTAAGGGGTTTGGCCGGGGAGCTGTTTTTT. This codes for CATSLRGLAGELFF.

This clonotype was counted many times. The chain couples TRBV7-8 to TRBJ2-6; maybe TRBD2 (5 bases). The CDR3 loop spans 17 amino acids. Deletions cut 5 bases from V and 2 bases from J, with 16 bases between. Germline CDR1 reads SGHVS; CDR2 reads FQNEAQ. The CDR3 DNA reads as TGTGCCAGCAGCACTAGGGTGGACTCCGCTGGGGCCAACGTCCTGACTTTC. Translating it yields CASSTRVDSAGANVLTF.

This clonotype was observed many times. The chain couples TRBV28 to TRBJ1-2; no clear D. Germline V gene sequence: CDR1 MDHEN, CDR2 SYDVKM. The CDR3 loop spans 14 amino acids. Trimming stripped 3 bases from V and 1 base from J, with 9 bases between. CDR3 sequence: CASSLLGSNYGYTF. CDR3 sequence (DNA): TGTGCCAGCAGTTTGTTGGGCAGTAACTATGGCTACACCTTC.

V and J are TRBV2 and TRBJ1-6; TRBD1 matches at 7 bases. This CDR3 region has 15 residues. Germline CDR1 and CDR2: SNHLY and FYNNEI. The J segment lost 3 bases and the V segment lost 8 bases, leaving 7 bases of the junction unmatched. The CDR3 loop is CASWAGQDYNSPLHF. The DNA for the CDR3 is TGTGCCAGCTGGGCAGGACAGGACTATAATTCACCCCTCCACTTT.

V is TRBV7-9 and J is TRBJ2-7; 7 bases are a match to TRBD1. The CDR3 contains 14 residues. The trim removed 4 bases at V and 1 base at J, leaving 4 bases unmatched. The germline CDR1 and CDR2 sequences are SEHNR and FQNEAQ (reference sequence). The CDR3 region is CASSSVGQSYEQYF. The CDR3 DNA is TGTGCCAGCAGCTCAGTGGGACAGTCCTACGAGCAGTACTTC. The whole variable domain, filled in from reference TRBV7-9 and TRBJ2-7, reads DTGVSQNPRHKITKRGQNVTFRCDPISEHNRLYWYRQTLGQGPEFLTYFQNEAQLEKSRLLSDRFSAERPKGSFSTLEIQRTEQGDSAMYLCASSSVGQSYEQYFGPGTRLTVT.

This clonotype was seen once. The chain employs TRBV7-9 and TRBJ2-7; D is unclear. Per the germline V gene, CDR1 is SEHNR and CDR2 is FQNEAQ (reference sequence). The CDR3 is 15 residues long. V was clipped by 0 bases and J by 3 bases, with 12 bases between them. CDR3 in DNA: TGTGCCAGCAGCTTAGCGATGGCGGCCTTCTACGAGCAGTACTTC. Protein: CASSLAMAAFYEQYF.

This clonotype was seen more than once but under ten times. The chain has TRBV6-2 or TRBV6-3 and TRBJ2-3; a possible D gene is TRBD2 (6 bases). The CDR3 runs to 17 residues. CDR1 is MNHEY and CDR2 is SVGEGT in the germline V gene. Trimming removed 7 bases at V and 0 bases at J, with 20 bases between. DNA of the CDR3: TGTGCCAGCATTGGGGGGTCGGGGATCGGCAGCACAGATACGCAGTATTTT. The encoded protein is CASIGGSGIGSTDTQYF.

The chain employs TRBV28 and TRBJ2-7; 9 positions agree with TRBD1. Germline V gene sequence: CDR1 MDHEN, CDR2 SYDVKM. Trimming at V came to 5 bases and at J to 6 bases, leaving 14 bases not matched to a gene. The CDR3 has 16 amino acids. CDR3 DNA sequence: TGTGCCAGCAGTGGGCGGGGACAGGGTTTACATGGCGAGCAGTACGTC. Translating it yields CASSGRGQGLHGEQYV.

This chain connects TRBV19 to TRBJ1-1; D gene unclear. The CDR3 length is 14 residues. The V gene's germline CDR1 is LNHDA and CDR2 SQIVND (reference sequence). Trimming left V 6 bases short and J 8 bases short, with 19 bases between. CDR3 coding DNA: TGTGCCAGTAGGATCCCTGGCCCCCGAGGGGAAGCTTTCTTT. It is translated as CASRIPGPRGEAFF.

There are a few counts of this clonotype. The V and J genes are TRBV15 and TRBJ1-5, with 8 bases lining up with TRBD1. CDR1 and CDR2 (germline): LNHNV, YYDKDF (reference sequence). This CDR3 spans 12 amino acids. With V trimmed by 11 bases and J by 2 bases, 2 bases remained unmatched. The CDR3 spells CASGQGNQPQHF. The CDR3 DNA reads as TGTGCCTCGGGACAGGGCAATCAGCCCCAGCATTTT.

The rearrangement joins TRBV27 to TRBJ1-1, with a tentative D call TRBD1 (5 bases). Looked up from germline, CDR1 is MNHEY and CDR2 is SMNVEV (reference sequence). Trimming stripped 0 bases from V and 8 bases from J, with 16 bases between. The CDR3 contains 15 residues. This chain's CDR3 is CASSLSVGGVGEAFF. For the CDR3, the DNA is TGTGCCAGCAGTTTATCGGTGGGGGGGGTTGGGGAAGCTTTCTTT.